One sample yielded the 30 T cell receptor beta chains listed below, sequenced in a study of blood T cell repertoires in COVID-19. TCRdb keeps only in-frame clones here, not all; method: immunoSEQ multiplex PCR. The profile shows 330,000 or so clones, roughly 87% of them singletons. Sequencing was done on a sample of PBMCs or T cells enriched from blood (not recorded which). The receptors shown here come from a young woman who had recovered from COVID-19.

The CDR3 protein is CASSFSVNRRETQYF. The CDR3 nucleotides are TGTGCCAGCAGCTTCAGCGTGAACCGCCGGGAGACCCAGTACTTC. J is TRBJ2-5 and V is TRBV7-8, with no clear D. CDR3 size: 15 residues. The V end lost 3 bases, the J end lost 5 bases, and 16 bases lay between the germline ends. Germline assignment: CDR1 SGHVS and CDR2 FQNEAQ.

The genes are TRBV12-3 or TRBV12-4 and TRBJ1-2; a possible D gene is TRBD1 (5 bases). V was trimmed by 2 bases and J by 3 bases, leaving 7 bases between them. This CDR3 contains 13 residues. The CDR3 coding sequence is TGTGCCAGCAGTTTATCGGGGGACTATGGCTACACCTTC. Translation: CASSLSGDYGYTF.

Remarks on this clone: Relative to the germline gene, one junction end is altered; a read error may explain this. Here the CDR3 DNA reads TGTGCCAGCAGTGACTCGAGCCGCAATCAGCCCCAGCATTTT. It translates to CASSDSSRNQPQHF. This chain uses TRBV6-5 with TRBJ1-5; D is uncertain. Germline values: CDR1 MNHEY, CDR2 SVGAGI. The CDR3 spans 14 residues.

The chain links TRBV5-6 to TRBJ2-7, with unresolved D. Germline CDR1 and CDR2: SGHDT and YYEEEE. The CDR3 consists of 14 residues. V was pared by 4 bases and J by 6 bases, with 17 bases between. This CDR3 reads CASSPRPQKIEQYF. The DNA of the CDR3 is TGTGCCAGCAGCCCCCGCCCCCAGAAAATCGAGCAGTACTTC.

The V and J genes are TRBV28 and TRBJ1-1, with D uncertain. Trimming removed 3 bases at V and 1 base at J, with 12 bases between. The CDR3 has 15 amino acids. CDR1 is MDHEN and CDR2 is SYDVKM in the germline V gene. This CDR3 is CASSLAQLRNTEAFF. As DNA, the CDR3 is TGTGCCAGCAGTTTGGCACAGCTAAGGAACACTGAAGCTTTCTTT.

CDR3 sequence: CASSLAFTGGSYEQYF. The CDR3 nucleotides are TGTGCCAGCAGCTTAGCTTTTACAGGGGGCTCCTACGAGCAGTACTTC. The chain joins TRBV11-2 to TRBJ2-7; 8 bases map to TRBD1. CDR3 length: 16 amino acids. From germline, CDR1 is SGHAT and CDR2 FQNNGV. The V gene end was trimmed by 1 base and the J gene end by 0 bases; junction bases not matched to a gene: 5.

The chain recombines TRBV9 with TRBJ1-2, with D perhaps TRBD1 (5 bases). CDR3 length: 14 residues. The germline gives CDR1 SGDLS, CDR2 YYNGEE. V was pared by 4 bases and J by 8 bases, with 18 bases between. CDR3 in amino acids: CASSSLRGGVGYTF. DNA for the CDR3: TGTGCCAGCAGCTCACTTCGCGGGGGAGTGGGCTACACCTTC.

This clone was found once. This rearrangement joins TRBV2 to TRBJ1-6; D is perhaps TRBD1 (5 bases). V was cut by 3 bases and J by 9 bases, with 9 bases left in between. The CDR3 covers 13 residues. Germline CDR1 and CDR2: SNHLY and FYNNEI. CDR3 loop: CASSDRVGSPLHF. The CDR3 DNA reads TGTGCCAGCAGTGACAGGGTGGGTTCACCCCTCCACTTT.

The chain carries TRBV23-1 and TRBJ2-1; TRBD2 aligns across 12 bases. TRBV23-1 is given ORF status, its function remaining uncertain. Trimming cost V 0 bases and J 4 bases; bases outside gene matches: 4. The CDR3 sequence is 17 residues long. CDR3 DNA sequence: TGCGCCAGCAGTCAATCGGTGACTAGCGGGGGATACAATGAGCAGTTCTTC. This codes for CASSQSVTSGGYNEQFF.

The rearrangement links TRBV28 to TRBJ2-2; a possible D gene is TRBD1 (5 bases). This CDR3 has 14 amino acids. V lost 6 bases, J lost 5 bases, and 13 bases lay in between. Germline-derived CDR1 and CDR2 are MDHEN and SYDVKM. In DNA, the CDR3 is TGTGCCAGCAGGGGTCAGGGCTGGACCGGGGAGCTGTTTTTT. As protein: CASRGQGWTGELFF.

V and J are TRBV29-1 and TRBJ2-1, with D possibly TRBD2 on 6 matching bases. The V gene's germline CDR1 is SQVTM and CDR2 ANQGSEA. Trimming cost V 7 bases and J 4 bases, with 17 bases left between them. This CDR3 has 14 amino acids. CDR3 nucleotides: TGCAGCGCCGCAAGCCGGGAGAGGTACAATGAGCAGTTCTTC. Translation: CSAASRERYNEQFF.

This clone was seen only a few times. The genes are TRBV25-1 and TRBJ2-2; 7 bases map to TRBD1. V lost 4 bases to trimming and J lost 2 bases; unmatched junction nucleotides: 1. CDR3 size: 14 residues. From germline, CDR1 is MGHDK and CDR2 SYGVNS. CDR3 region: CASSGQGNTGELFF. The CDR3, as DNA: TGTGCCAGCAGTGGACAGGGTAACACCGGGGAGCTGTTTTTT.

This clone was recorded a few times. The genes are TRBV3-1 (or the pseudogene TRBV3-2) and TRBJ1-2; TRBD1 aligns across 8 bases. The CDR3 runs 15 residues. CDR1 is LGHDT and CDR2 is YNNKEL in the germline V gene (reference sequence). The ends lost 0 bases at V and 8 bases at J; junction bases unmatched: 8. CDR3 in DNA: TGTGCCAGCAGCCAAGAGGGCCAGGGGGCATACGGCTACACCTTC. Protein: CASSQEGQGAYGYTF.

This clone was recorded only once. The V gene is TRBV12-3 or TRBV12-4, the J gene TRBJ2-3; no reliable D call. The V end lost 5 bases, the J end lost 4 bases, and 10 bases lay between the germline ends. This CDR3 is built from 13 residues. The CDR3 is CASSHLGSDTQYF. The DNA for the CDR3 is TGTGCCAGCAGTCACCTGGGCTCAGATACGCAGTATTTT.

This clone was picked up a small number of times. The chain has TRBV10-3 and TRBJ1-2; D may be TRBD1 (5 bases). From germline, CDR1 is ENHRY and CDR2 SYGVKD. This CDR3 comprises 13 residues. Trimming left V 0 bases short and J 8 bases short, with 10 bases between. CDR3 nucleotides: TGTGCCATCAGTGAGTCGCAGGGCCTGGGCTACACCTTC. This sequence encodes CAISESQGLGYTF.

The chain joins TRBV28 to TRBJ2-1, with D possibly being TRBD1 (6 bases). Germline V gene data show CDR1 as MDHEN and CDR2 as SYDVKM. V lost 2 bases and J lost 12, with 17 bases in between. The CDR3 is 14 residues long. Here the CDR3 DNA reads TGTGCCAGCAGTTTACCCTTCCCAGGGGCGGGGCAGTTCTTC. This codes for CASSLPFPGAGQFF. Full variable domain (remainder filled in from reference TRBV28 and TRBJ2-1): DVKVTQSSRYLVKRTGEKVFLECVQDMDHENMFWYRQDPGLGLRLIYFSYDVKMKEKGDIPEGYSVSREKKERFSLILESASTNQTSMYLCASSLPFPGAGQFFGPGTRLTVL.

This chain uses TRBV27 with TRBJ2-1; possible D gene TRBD1, 6 bases. With 8 bases removed from V and 6 bases from J, the gap between germline ends came to 17 bases. Germline-derived CDR1 and CDR2 are MNHEY and SMNVEV (reference sequence). The CDR3 totals 14 residues. The CDR3 bases are TGTGCCAGCGGGAGACAGGTTACGAGCAATGAGCAGTTCTTC. Amino acids: CASGRQVTSNEQFF.

The chain uses TRBV24-1 and TRBJ1-4; 7 bases are shared with TRBD1. J was trimmed by 5 bases and V by 6 bases; bases with no gene match: 2. Germline V gene sequence: CDR1 KGHDR, CDR2 SFDVKD. The CDR3 is made up of 13 amino acids. CDR3 in DNA: TGTGCCACCAGTCCGGGACAGAATGAAAAACTGTTTTTT. Amino acid sequence: CATSPGQNEKLFF.

The chain combines TRBV27 with TRBJ2-7, with unresolved D. Germline CDR1 reads MNHEY; CDR2 reads SMNVEV (reference sequence). V was cut by 5 bases and J by 1 base, with 21 bases left in between. The CDR3 is 17 residues long. CDR3 sequence reads: CASSALSPLDSSYEQYF. CDR3 in DNA: TGTGCCAGCAGTGCACTTAGCCCCCTTGACTCTTCCTACGAGCAGTACTTC.

V and J are TRBV7-9 and TRBJ1-5; 8 nucleotides align to TRBD1. Trimming at V came to 4 bases and at J to 5 bases, leaving 7 bases not matched to a gene. The length of the CDR3 is 15 residues. CDR1 is SEHNR, CDR2 FQNEAQ, per germline (reference sequence). The CDR3 sequence: CASSSIDRGDQPQHF. The DNA for the CDR3 is TGTGCCAGCAGCTCTATCGACAGGGGTGATCAGCCCCAGCATTTT.

This chain connects TRBV5-4 to TRBJ2-1; the D gene is possibly TRBD1 (6 bases). Trimming pared 5 bases from V and 0 bases from J, leaving 12 bases between. CDR1 and CDR2 (germline): SGHNT, YYREEE (reference sequence). The CDR3 contains 15 residues. The CDR3 sequence is CASRQTGSSYNEQFF. The CDR3 nucleotides are TGTGCCAGCAGGCAAACAGGGAGCTCCTACAATGAGCAGTTCTTC.

This rearrangement joins TRBV6-4 to TRBJ1-2; TRBD1 is a possible D gene (6 bases). Trimming shortened V by 8 bases and J by 6 bases, and 19 bases separated the two germline ends. This CDR3 has 14 residues. Germline CDR1 and CDR2: MRHNA and SNTAGT. The CDR3 nucleotides read TGTGCCAGCGCGCCGGGAGGGGGACGGAATGGCTACACCTTC. Protein product: CASAPGGGRNGYTF.

The chain combines TRBV7-9 with TRBJ1-2; a weak D match, TRBD1 (6 bases). CDR3 size: 15 residues. V lost 0 bases to trimming and J lost 8 bases, with 16 bases between them. Germline V gives CDR1 SEHNR, CDR2 FQNEAQ (reference sequence). CDR3 sequence reads: CASSLAAGVTGGYTF. CDR3 nucleotides: TGTGCCAGCAGCTTAGCGGCAGGGGTAACCGGAGGCTACACCTTC.

The count of this clone is one. The V call is TRBV5-8, the J call TRBJ1-2; 7 bases line up with TRBD1. Trimming took 0 bases from V and 4 from J; bases not matched to a gene: 3. Germline V lookup: CDR1 SGHTS, CDR2 YDEGEE. The CDR3 extends over 14 amino acids. CDR3 bases: TGTGCCAGCAGCTTGGGGACAGGCCTCTATGGCTACACCTTC. Residues: CASSLGTGLYGYTF.

The rearrangement uses TRBV6-4 and TRBJ2-3, with TRBD2 identical over 11 bases. Germline loops: CDR1 MRHNA, CDR2 SNTAGT. Trimming took 3 bases from V and 4 from J; bases not matched to a gene: 6. The CDR3 is 16 amino acids. The CDR3 protein is CASSETGTSGSDTQYF. In nucleotides, the CDR3 is TGTGCCAGCAGTGAAACTGGGACTAGCGGATCAGATACGCAGTATTTT.

This clone showed up many times. The chain couples TRBV6-4 to TRBJ2-1; no firm D call. Trimming stripped 3 bases from V and 7 bases from J, with 10 bases between. The CDR3 is made up of 13 amino acids. Germline V gene sequence: CDR1 MRHNA, CDR2 SNTAGT. In nucleotides, the CDR3 is TGTGCCAGCAGTGAAAAAGCGAAGAATGAGCAGTTCTTC. This gives the protein CASSEKAKNEQFF.

This clone has a single count. The CDR3 here is CASSIRQGRNEQFF. The CDR3 DNA follows: TGTGCCAGCAGTATACGACAGGGGCGGAATGAGCAGTTCTTC. This sequence joins TRBV28 and TRBJ2-1; 8 bases are a match to TRBD1. Germline V lookup: CDR1 MDHEN, CDR2 SYDVKM. CDR3 length equals 14 residues. With V trimmed by 5 bases and J by 7 bases, 7 bases remained unmatched.

This clone was observed a single time. The chain is built from TRBV29-1 and TRBJ2-3; 7 bases agree with TRBD2. The CDR3 contains 16 residues. V was clipped by 8 bases and J by 2 bases; unmatched bases: 16. In germline, CDR1 is SQVTM, CDR2 ANQGSEA. CDR3 loop: CSPKVRLADTTDTQYF. The CDR3 coding sequence is TGCAGCCCCAAAGTAAGGCTAGCGGATACCACAGATACGCAGTATTTT.

The chain is built from TRBV6-5 and TRBJ2-7; D is perhaps TRBD2 (5 bases). V shed 8 bases and J shed 3 bases, with 14 bases lying between them. CDR1 is MNHEY, CDR2 SVGAGI, per germline. CDR3 length: 13 amino acids. CDR3 coding DNA: TGTGCCAGCGGAAGGACTGGCGGCTACGAGCAGTACTTC. As protein: CASGRTGGYEQYF.

CDR3 DNA sequence: TGCAGTGCTAGTGGTCTAGCGGGGGGCCTGTACCAAGAGACCCAGTACTTC. Residues: CSASGLAGGLYQETQYF. The chain carries TRBV20-1 and TRBJ2-5, with TRBD2 matching 11 bases. This CDR3 spans 17 amino acids. The ends lost 3 bases at V and 0 bases at J; junction bases unmatched: 9. Germline CDR1 is DFQATT and CDR2 is SNEGSKA (reference sequence).